This T cell receptor (beta chain) was sequenced in a study of blood T cell repertoires in COVID-19. Study summary: The United States, Italy and Spain provided the acute and convalescent COVID-19 samples. PBMCs, B-cell-depleted T cells, or T cells were the source of the cDNA or gDNA that made up the material.

In the authors' methods: Nucleated cell counts were estimated from reference gene primer amplification. Assay: immunoSEQ multiplex PCR; the TCRdb copy retains only in-frame clones and omits some. V and J calls and clone size are given by that table; D and trimming were obtained from the DNA. The sample records 65,000 to 80,000 clones, approximately 90% being singletons. The source material was peripheral blood. The clonotype comes from a human donor in a cohort sampled during active COVID-19.

CDR3 sequence (DNA): TGTGCCGGACGGACGGGGACACCGAACACCGGGGAGCTGTTTTTT. Translation gives CAGRTGTPNTGELFF. The chain links TRBV7-2 to TRBJ2-2; D possibly corresponds to TRBD1 (6 bases). Germline CDR1 and CDR2: SGHTA and FQGNSA. There are 15 residues in the CDR3. V lost 11 bases, J lost 0 bases, and 16 bases lay in between.